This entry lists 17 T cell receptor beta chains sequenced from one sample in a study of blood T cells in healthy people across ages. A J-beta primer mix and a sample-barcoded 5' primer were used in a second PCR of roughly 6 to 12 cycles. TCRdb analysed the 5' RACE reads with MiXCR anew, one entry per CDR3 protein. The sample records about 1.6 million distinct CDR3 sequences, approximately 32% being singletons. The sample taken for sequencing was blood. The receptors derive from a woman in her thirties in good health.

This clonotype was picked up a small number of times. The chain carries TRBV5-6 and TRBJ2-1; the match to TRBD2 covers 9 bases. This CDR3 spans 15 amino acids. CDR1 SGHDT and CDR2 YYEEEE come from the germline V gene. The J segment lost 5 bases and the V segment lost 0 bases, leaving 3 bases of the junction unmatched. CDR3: CASSLGSGGHNEQFF. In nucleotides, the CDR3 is TGTGCCAGCAGCTTGGGTAGCGGGGGCCACAATGAGCAGTTCTTC.

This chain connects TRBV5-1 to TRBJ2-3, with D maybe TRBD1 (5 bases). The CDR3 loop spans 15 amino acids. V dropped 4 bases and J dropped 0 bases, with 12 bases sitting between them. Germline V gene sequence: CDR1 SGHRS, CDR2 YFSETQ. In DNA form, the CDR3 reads TGCGCCAGCAGCAAGTCACAGGTTAGCACAGATACGCAGTATTTT. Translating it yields CASSKSQVSTDTQYF.

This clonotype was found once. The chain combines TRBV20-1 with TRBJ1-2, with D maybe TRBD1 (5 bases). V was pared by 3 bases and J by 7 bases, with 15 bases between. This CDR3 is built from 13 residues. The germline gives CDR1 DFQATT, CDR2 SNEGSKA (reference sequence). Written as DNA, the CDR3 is TGCAGTGCTAGGGTCGCAGGGAGGATTGGCTACACCTTC. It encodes CSARVAGRIGYTF.

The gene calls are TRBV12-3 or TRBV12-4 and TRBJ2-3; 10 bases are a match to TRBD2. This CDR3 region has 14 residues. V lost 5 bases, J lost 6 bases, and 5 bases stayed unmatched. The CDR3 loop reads CASSTSGTFDTQYF. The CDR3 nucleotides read TGTGCCAGCAGTACTAGCGGGACGTTTGATACGCAGTATTTT.

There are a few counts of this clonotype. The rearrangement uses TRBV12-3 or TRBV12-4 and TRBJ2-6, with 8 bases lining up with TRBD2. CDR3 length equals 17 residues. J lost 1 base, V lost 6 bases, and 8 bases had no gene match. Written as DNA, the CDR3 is TGTGCCAGCAGCCCGGGAGGGAGTCGATCTGGGGCCAACGTCCTGACTTTC. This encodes CASSPGGSRSGANVLTF.

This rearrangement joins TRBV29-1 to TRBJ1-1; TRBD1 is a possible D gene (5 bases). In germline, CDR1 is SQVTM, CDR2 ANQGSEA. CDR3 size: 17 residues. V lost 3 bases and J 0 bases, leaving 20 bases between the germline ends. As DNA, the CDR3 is TGCAGCGTTGAGGCCTCCGGGACGGGGGGGATGAACACTGAAGCTTTCTTT. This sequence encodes CSVEASGTGGMNTEAFF.

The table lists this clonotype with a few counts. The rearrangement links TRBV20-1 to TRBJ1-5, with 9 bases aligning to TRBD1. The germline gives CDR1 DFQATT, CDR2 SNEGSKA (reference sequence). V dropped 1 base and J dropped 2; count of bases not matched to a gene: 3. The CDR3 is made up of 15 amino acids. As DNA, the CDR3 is TGCAGTGCTAGAGGACAGGGGGTGGGCAATCAGCCCCAGCATTTT. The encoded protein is CSARGQGVGNQPQHF.

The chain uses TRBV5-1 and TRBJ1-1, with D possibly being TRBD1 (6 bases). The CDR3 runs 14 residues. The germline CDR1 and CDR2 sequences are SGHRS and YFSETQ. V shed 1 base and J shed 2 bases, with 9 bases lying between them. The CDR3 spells CASSLSDSNTEAFF. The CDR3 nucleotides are TGCGCCAGCAGCTTGTCGGACAGTAACACTGAAGCTTTCTTT.

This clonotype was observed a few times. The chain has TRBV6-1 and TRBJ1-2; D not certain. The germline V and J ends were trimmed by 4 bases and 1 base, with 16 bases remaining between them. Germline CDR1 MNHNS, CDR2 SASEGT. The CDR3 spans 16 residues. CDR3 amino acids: CASSGPTRSHNYGYTF. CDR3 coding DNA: TGTGCCAGCAGTGGGCCGACCAGGAGCCATAACTATGGCTACACCTTC.

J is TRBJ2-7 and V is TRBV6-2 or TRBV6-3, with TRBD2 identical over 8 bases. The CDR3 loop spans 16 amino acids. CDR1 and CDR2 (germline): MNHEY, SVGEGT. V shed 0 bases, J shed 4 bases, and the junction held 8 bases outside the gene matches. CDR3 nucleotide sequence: TGTGCCAGCAGTTACTCGGTACGGGAGGGCCAGTACGAGCAGTACTTC. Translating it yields CASSYSVREGQYEQYF.

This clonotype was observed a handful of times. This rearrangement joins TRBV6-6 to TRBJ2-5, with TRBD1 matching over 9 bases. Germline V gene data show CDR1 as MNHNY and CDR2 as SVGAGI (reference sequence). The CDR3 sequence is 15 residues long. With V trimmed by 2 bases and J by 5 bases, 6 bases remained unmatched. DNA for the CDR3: TGTGCCAGCAGTTACAGGGGACAGGGAACCGAGACCCAGTACTTC. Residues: CASSYRGQGTETQYF.

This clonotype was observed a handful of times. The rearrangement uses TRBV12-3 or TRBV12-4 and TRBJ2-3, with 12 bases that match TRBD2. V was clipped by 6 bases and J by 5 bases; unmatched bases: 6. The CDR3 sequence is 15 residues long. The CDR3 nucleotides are TGTGCCAGCAGGCTAGCGGGGGGGCGTCAAGATACGCAGTATTTT. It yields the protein CASRLAGGRQDTQYF.

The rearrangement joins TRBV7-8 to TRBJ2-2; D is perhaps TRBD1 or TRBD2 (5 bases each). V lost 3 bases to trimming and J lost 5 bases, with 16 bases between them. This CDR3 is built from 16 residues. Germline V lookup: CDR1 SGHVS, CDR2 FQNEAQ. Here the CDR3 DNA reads TGTGCCAGCAGCTTCCAGGGTTTGACGGGAACCGGGGAGCTGTTTTTT. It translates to CASSFQGLTGTGELFF.

The DNA of the CDR3 is TGCAGCGTTGGGGCGGATACGGGGGCGGGTGAGCAGTACTTC. Encoded protein: CSVGADTGAGEQYF. This chain uses TRBV29-1 with TRBJ2-7; D may match TRBD1 or TRBD2 (6 bases each). V was clipped by 4 bases and J by 7 bases, with 20 bases between them. CDR1 and CDR2 (germline): SQVTM, ANQGSEA. The CDR3 extends over 14 amino acids.

CDR3 amino acids: CASTDSRRQRYRETQYF. For the CDR3, the DNA is TGTGCCAGCACCGATTCCAGGCGACAGCGCTATAGGGAGACCCAGTACTTC. The chain is built from TRBV7-9 and TRBJ2-5; perhaps TRBD1 as D (5 bases). The ends were cut back, 7 bases at V and 5 bases at J, with 26 bases in the middle. The CDR3 spans 17 residues. Germline loops: CDR1 SEHNR, CDR2 FQNEAQ (reference sequence).

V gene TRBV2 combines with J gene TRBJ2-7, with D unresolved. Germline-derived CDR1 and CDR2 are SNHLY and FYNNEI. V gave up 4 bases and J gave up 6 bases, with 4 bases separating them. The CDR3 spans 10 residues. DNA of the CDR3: TGTGCCAGCAGTGGGCCCGAGCAGTACTTC. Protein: CASSGPEQYF. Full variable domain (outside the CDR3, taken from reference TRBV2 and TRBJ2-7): EPEVTQTPSHQVTQMGQEVILRCVPISNHLYFYWYRQILGQKVEFLVSFYNNEISEKSEIFDDQFSVERPDGSNFTLKIRSTKLEDSAMYFCASSGPEQYFGPGTRLTVT.

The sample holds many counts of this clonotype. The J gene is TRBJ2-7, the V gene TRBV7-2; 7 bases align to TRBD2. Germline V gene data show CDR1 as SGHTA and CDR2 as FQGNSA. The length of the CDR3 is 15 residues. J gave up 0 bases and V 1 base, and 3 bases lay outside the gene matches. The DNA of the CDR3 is TGTGCCAGCAGCTTAGTGGGGACTACCTCCTACGAGCAGTACTTC. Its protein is CASSLVGTTSYEQYF.